The present T cell receptor (beta chain) was sequenced within a study of human T cells and chemical hapten exposure. General study points: The formation of large CDR3 similarity clusters by expanded TCRs significantly exceeded that of controls.

This CDR3 contains 12 residues. Germline assignment: CDR1 MNHEY and CDR2 SVGEGT. V was clipped by 11 bases and J by 3 bases, with 10 bases between them. The time point is: patch test 1, 2 weeks after DPC sensitization. Indicated treatment: therapeutic diphenylcyclopropenone sensitization with weekly scalp DPC. TCRdb used MiXCR to reprocess the RACE reads, holding one entry per CDR3 protein. The sample contains 300,000 to 400,000 distinct CDR3 sequences, approximately 6.9% of which appear only once. In this sample, this clonotype turned up once. Its antigen is currently unknown. A much larger clone lies one base from this, so it may be a read error.

The chain links TRBV6-2 or TRBV6-3 to TRBJ2-2; D is unresolved. This receptor was obtained from a woman between 18 and 29 years old with alopecia areata. Some clones in this sample may be carry-over from other donors' samples. This specimen was whole blood, taken in connection with sensitization to the hapten diphenylcyclopropenone (DPC). CDR3 DNA sequence: TGTGCCTGCCAGAGAGACACCGGGGAGCTGTTTTTT. Translation: CACQRDTGELFF.